Each of the 27 T cell receptor beta chains below was sequenced from the same sample in a study of T cell clonotyping in hematopoietic cell transplantation. Described time point: recipient sample about 28 days before transplant, after cytoreduction. Assay used: immunoSEQ multiplex PCR; TCRdb lists only in-frame clones, some missing. The table lists over 45,000 clones, around 86% of them singletons. The material was peripheral blood mononuclear cells, obtained before stem cell transplant. The receptors shown here come from a man between 60 and 75 years old with biphenotypic leukemia. Some clones in this sample may be carry-over from other donors' samples.

The V gene is TRBV9, the J gene TRBJ2-2, with D perhaps TRBD1 (5 bases). From germline, CDR1 is SGDLS and CDR2 YYNGEE. Trimming shortened V by 3 bases and J by 6 bases, and 12 bases separated the two germline ends. CDR3 size: 14 residues. The CDR3 reads CASSAHPGPGELFF. CDR3 nucleotides: TGTGCCAGCAGCGCCCACCCAGGGCCCGGGGAGCTGTTTTTT.

V gene TRBV7-6 combines with J gene TRBJ2-7; D unclear. V lost 1 base and J 4 bases, leaving 11 bases between the germline ends. Germline CDR1 and CDR2: SGHVS and FNYEAQ. The CDR3 loop spans 14 amino acids. CDR3 protein: CASSLGFRVYEQYF. In DNA, the CDR3 is TGTGCCAGCAGCTTAGGTTTCCGAGTTTACGAGCAGTACTTC.

This clone came up a few times. The genes are TRBV4-1 and TRBJ2-3; 7 bases are shared with TRBD2. From germline, CDR1 is MGHRA and CDR2 YSYEKL. CDR3 size: 16 residues. Losses at the gene ends were 0 bases for V and 0 bases for J; bases not matched to a gene: 3. The CDR3 spells CASSQDLADSTDTQYF. CDR3 in DNA: TGCGCCAGCAGCCAAGACCTAGCGGACAGCACAGATACGCAGTATTTT.

V usage is TRBV19 and J usage is TRBJ1-1, with a possible D match to TRBD1 (5 bases). The CDR3 runs to 12 residues. The V gene lost 3 bases and the J gene lost 9 bases, with 11 bases spanning the gap. Looked up from germline, CDR1 is LNHDA and CDR2 is SQIVND (reference sequence). CDR3 loop: CASSIMGQKAFF. Written as DNA, the CDR3 is TGTGCCAGTAGTATCATGGGGCAGAAAGCTTTCTTT. Combining the CDR3 with reference TRBV19 and TRBJ1-1 gives the whole variable domain DGGITQSPKYLFRKEGQNVTLSCEQNLNHDAMYWYRQDPGQGLRLIYYSQIVNDFQKGDIAEGYSVSREKKESFPLTVTSAQKNPTAFYLCASSIMGQKAFFGQGTRLTVV.

This chain joins TRBV11-2 and TRBJ2-7, with 8 bases matching TRBD2. The CDR3 loop spans 13 amino acids. Trimming removed 8 bases from V and 4 bases from J; junction bases left unmatched: 7. CDR1 SGHAT and CDR2 FQNNGV come from the germline V gene. The CDR3 sequence: CASSGGGSYEQYF. CDR3 in DNA: TGTGCCAGCTCGGGGGGGGGCAGTTACGAGCAGTACTTC.

This sequence joins TRBV5-1 and TRBJ2-1; maybe TRBD2 (5 bases). The germline gives CDR1 SGHRS, CDR2 YFSETQ. This CDR3 contains 14 residues. V gave up 5 bases and J gave up 7 bases, with 16 bases separating them. CDR3 residues: CASRVTGAANEQFF. CDR3 DNA sequence: TGCGCCAGCAGGGTAACCGGAGCGGCTAATGAGCAGTTCTTC.

The J gene is TRBJ1-2, the V gene TRBV28; D is perhaps TRBD1 (6 bases). V lost 8 bases, J lost 5 bases, and 18 bases lay in between. The CDR3 has 14 residues. Germline V lookup: CDR1 MDHEN, CDR2 SYDVKM. CDR3: CASLPRGQQYGYTF. The CDR3 region has the DNA TGTGCCAGCTTGCCCCGTGGACAGCAATATGGCTACACCTTC.

The V call is TRBV28, the J call TRBJ1-1, with D possibly being TRBD1 (5 bases). V gave up 6 bases and J gave up 13 bases, with 24 bases separating them. Germline values: CDR1 MDHEN, CDR2 SYDVKM. The CDR3 is 14 residues long. CDR3 in amino acids: CASSVGTDRQRGFF. Here the CDR3 DNA reads TGTGCCAGCAGCGTCGGGACCGATCGTCAAAGGGGTTTCTTT.

The V and J genes are TRBV27 and TRBJ2-7; 8 nucleotides line up with TRBD2. J was trimmed by 0 bases and V by 2 bases; bases with no gene match: 15. The CDR3 sequence is 19 residues long. CDR1 is MNHEY and CDR2 is SMNVEV in the germline V gene (reference sequence). The CDR3 sequence: CASSLTGLAQALRSYEQYF. The DNA for the CDR3 is TGTGCCAGCAGTTTAACTGGACTAGCCCAGGCCCTTCGCTCCTACGAGCAGTACTTC.

The chain combines TRBV5-1 with TRBJ2-1, with 10 bases matching TRBD2. Germline trimming cut 4 bases from V and 5 bases from J; bases unmatched to any gene: 6. The germline gives CDR1 SGHRS, CDR2 YFSETQ. The CDR3 has 15 residues. The CDR3 DNA reads TGCGCCAGCAGCCTGCTAGCGGGAGACGACAATGAGCAGTTCTTC. Its protein is CASSLLAGDDNEQFF.

The chain employs TRBV10-2 and TRBJ2-6; D is possibly TRBD2 (5 bases). Germline V gene data show CDR1 as WSHSY and CDR2 as SAAADI. This CDR3 spans 13 amino acids. Trimming removed 8 bases from V and 0 bases from J, with 5 bases in between. CDR3 region: CASGSSGANVLTF. CDR3 bases: TGCGCCAGCGGGAGCTCTGGGGCCAACGTCCTGACTTTC.

The rearrangement links TRBV14 to TRBJ1-2; D is possibly TRBD1 (6 bases). The germline V gene has CDR1 SGHDN and CDR2 FVKESK. The CDR3 extends over 19 amino acids. V was trimmed by 2 bases and J by 0 bases, leaving 22 bases between them. CDR3 in amino acids: CASSQSPPRSAGANYGYTF. The CDR3 DNA follows: TGTGCCAGCAGCCAATCCCCCCCCCGTTCGGCAGGGGCTAACTATGGCTACACCTTC.

This clone was counted only a few times. The V and J genes are TRBV5-5 and TRBJ2-7, with D perhaps given as TRBD1 or TRBD2 (5 bases each). The V gene lost 6 bases and the J gene lost 4 bases, with 14 bases spanning the gap. CDR1 is SGHKS, CDR2 YYEKEE, per germline (reference sequence). CDR3 size: 13 residues. CDR3 nucleotide sequence: TGTGCCAGCATCCCAGGGTCGGGGTACGAGCAGTACTTC. It yields the protein CASIPGSGYEQYF.

This clone showed up just once. The genes are TRBV10-3 and TRBJ2-7; perhaps TRBD1 as D (6 bases). The CDR3 spans 13 residues. V dropped 3 bases and J dropped 3 bases, with 9 bases sitting between them. Germline CDR1 and CDR2: ENHRY and SYGVKD. The chain's CDR3 is CAISDGDNYEQYF. The CDR3 region has the DNA TGTGCCATCAGTGATGGGGACAACTACGAGCAGTACTTC.

The chain uses TRBV19 and TRBJ2-5; D gene uncertain. V lost 5 bases to trimming and J lost 2 bases, with 12 bases between them. The length of the CDR3 is 14 residues. CDR1 is LNHDA and CDR2 is SQIVND in the germline V gene (reference sequence). The CDR3 spells CASSPRTEQETQYF. The CDR3 DNA reads as TGTGCCAGTAGTCCAAGGACGGAGCAAGAGACCCAGTACTTC.

Within the sample, this clone is medium-sized. The gene calls are TRBV2 and TRBJ2-7; D possibly matches TRBD1 or TRBD2 (5 bases each). Germline V gene sequence: CDR1 SNHLY, CDR2 FYNNEI. The CDR3 totals 12 residues. The V end was cut by 7 bases, the J end by 6 bases, with 13 bases between. The CDR3, as DNA: TGTGCCAGCAAGGGGACCAGGGTCGAGCAGTACTTC. It is translated as CASKGTRVEQYF.

The chain recombines TRBV30 with TRBJ2-1, with 10 bases aligning to TRBD2. The CDR3 is made up of 15 amino acids. Germline values: CDR1 GTSNPN, CDR2 SVGIG (reference sequence). Trimming at V came to 5 bases and at J to 2 bases, leaving 6 bases not matched to a gene. In DNA, the CDR3 is TGTGCCTGGGAAAGCGGGAGGGGGGCCTACAATGAGCAGTTCTTC. Its protein product is CAWESGRGAYNEQFF.

The J gene is TRBJ2-5, the V gene TRBV5-4; D remains unclear. Germline V CDR1 and CDR2: SGHNT, YYREEE (reference sequence). CDR3 length: 12 residues. Trimming left V 0 bases short and J 0 bases short, with 0 bases between. For the CDR3, the DNA is TGTGCCAGCAGCTTGGACCAAGAGACCCAGTACTTC. It codes for CASSLDQETQYF.

The rearrangement joins TRBV2 to TRBJ1-1, with D uncertain. V lost 8 bases to trimming and J lost 0 bases, with 10 bases between them. Germline assignment: CDR1 SNHLY and CDR2 FYNNEI. The CDR3 is 13 residues long. As DNA, the CDR3 is TGTGCCAGCGTCACCTTGATGAACACTGAAGCTTTCTTT. Its protein is CASVTLMNTEAFF.

The chain combines TRBV11-2 with TRBJ2-1; 8 bases map to TRBD2. Germline assignment: CDR1 SGHAT and CDR2 FQNNGV. The CDR3 sequence is 13 residues long. The V gene end was trimmed by 5 bases and the J gene end by 6 bases; junction bases not matched to a gene: 3. CDR3 amino acids: CASSTGLGNEQFF. The DNA of the CDR3 is TGTGCCAGCAGCACGGGACTAGGCAATGAGCAGTTCTTC.

This sequence joins TRBV11-2 and TRBJ2-3; no reliable D call. The ends were cut back, 5 bases at V and 4 bases at J, with 16 bases in the middle. This CDR3 is built from 15 residues. Germline V gene data show CDR1 as SGHAT and CDR2 as FQNNGV. DNA for the CDR3: TGTGCCAGCAGCCGATCCTTAGGTTATCCAGATACGCAGTATTTT. It specifies CASSRSLGYPDTQYF.

The chain uses TRBV11-2 and TRBJ1-1; possibly TRBD1 for D (5 bases). The germline V and J ends were trimmed by 3 bases and 1 base, with 15 bases remaining between them. Germline CDR1 and CDR2: SGHAT and FQNNGV. The CDR3 runs to 16 residues. The CDR3 coding sequence is TGTGCCAGCAGCTTTGGGGGATTAGGGAAGAACACTGAAGCTTTCTTT. This translates into CASSFGGLGKNTEAFF.

This clone appeared once. The J gene is TRBJ1-5, the V gene TRBV30; D unclear. Trimming took 1 base from V and 5 from J, leaving 9 bases between them. The germline V gene has CDR1 GTSNPN and CDR2 SVGIG (reference sequence). This CDR3 region has 13 residues. CDR3 in amino acids: CAWSGAGDQPQHF. In DNA form, the CDR3 reads TGTGCCTGGAGTGGGGCAGGTGATCAGCCCCAGCATTTT.

The chain combines TRBV6-5 with TRBJ2-7; D is perhaps TRBD1 or TRBD2 (6 bases each). Germline V gene sequence: CDR1 MNHEY, CDR2 SVGAGI. V was cut by 6 bases and J by 4 bases, with 19 bases left in between. The CDR3 covers 15 residues. CDR3: CASRRDTRSGYEQYF. The CDR3 nucleotides read TGTGCCAGCAGGCGGGACACCCGGTCGGGTTACGAGCAGTACTTC.

The CDR3 loop is CASRRTGSDNYGYTF. DNA of the CDR3: TGTGCCAGCAGAAGGACAGGATCAGATAACTATGGCTACACCTTC. The chain recombines TRBV28 with TRBJ1-2; 7 bases agree with TRBD1. CDR3 length: 15 residues. V lost 6 bases to trimming and J lost 1 base; unmatched junction nucleotides: 8. Germline CDR1 and CDR2: MDHEN and SYDVKM.

The chain uses TRBV5-1 and TRBJ2-7; D ambiguous. Germline V gives CDR1 SGHRS, CDR2 YFSETQ. The CDR3 runs to 13 residues. Deletions cut 0 bases from V and 5 bases from J, with 9 bases between. CDR3 sequence reads: CASSLVARHEQYF. CDR3 bases: TGCGCCAGCAGCTTGGTGGCGAGACACGAGCAGTACTTC.

The chain carries TRBV29-1 and TRBJ2-1; TRBD1 matches 12 bases. The trim removed 7 bases at V and 5 bases at J, leaving 3 bases unmatched. CDR3 length: 13 residues. Germline lookup yields CDR1 SQVTM and CDR2 ANQGSEA. The CDR3 region is CSGGQGADNEQFF. The CDR3, as DNA: TGCAGCGGGGGACAGGGGGCCGACAATGAGCAGTTCTTC.